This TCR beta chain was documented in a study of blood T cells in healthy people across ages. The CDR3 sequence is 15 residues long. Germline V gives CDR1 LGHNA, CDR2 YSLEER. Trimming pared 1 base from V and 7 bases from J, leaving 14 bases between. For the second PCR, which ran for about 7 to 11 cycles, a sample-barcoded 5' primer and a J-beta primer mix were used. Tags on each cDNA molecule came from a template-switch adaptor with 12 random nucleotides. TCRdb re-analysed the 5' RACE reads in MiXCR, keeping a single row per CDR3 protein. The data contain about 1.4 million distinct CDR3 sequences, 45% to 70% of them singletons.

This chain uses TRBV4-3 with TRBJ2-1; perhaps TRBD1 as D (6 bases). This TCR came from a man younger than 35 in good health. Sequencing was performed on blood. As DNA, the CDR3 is TGCGCCAGCAGCCAAGTTCAGGCCCAGGGGAATGAGCAGTTCTTC. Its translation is CASSQVQAQGNEQFF.